This T cell receptor beta chain was retrieved from a study of human versus mouse CDR3 diversity and MHC coevolution (TCRdb year 2017). About the investigation overall: The immunoSEQ assay was reported to detect one in 200,000 T cells and to minimize amplification bias from multiplex PCR. Three healthy volunteer blood donors were included in the human cohort, with one aged 30 to 40, one aged 40 to 50 and one aged 60 to 69 at collection. Human naive CD4 T cell repertoires served as a reference for TCR selection on multiple MHC II alleles, compared against human-TCR-locus transgenic mice with single MHC II. Across the mouse and human samples, each sample yielded between roughly 5.5 x 10^6 and 1.6 x 10^7 valid reads. Beyond this particular receptor, the publication reports: On average, humans had more CDR3 deletions and insertions than mice did, pointing to greater exonuclease and TdT activity. The largest TCR beta repertoire, around 1.6 million clonotypes, was estimated by iCHAO1 for humans, a finding likely attributable to selection by multiple MHC II molecules. Repertoire diversity was not considered directly comparable between humans and mice because human T cells were selected on six MHC II alleles. Most of the three human donors showed the lowest clonal inequality scores among all compared groups.

Naive CD4 T cells, defined as CD45RO-negative and CD62L-positive, were isolated from PBMCs by fluorescence-activated cell sorting. About 50 ml of fresh peripheral blood was collected from each donor, and PBMCs were isolated by Ficoll density centrifugation. All samples were sorted on a FACSAria III instrument and reached purity above 90%. The QIAGEN blood and tissue kit was used to extract genomic DNA from the sorted cells, and that DNA was then quantified on a NanoDrop 1000. TCR alpha and beta chains were deep sequenced and quantified on the immunoSEQ platform using multiplex PCR of genomic DNA. Per the source publication's procedure: Annotation of the TCR sequences relied on IMGT gene and region definitions. Out-of-frame rearrangements served as a stand-in for the preselection repertoire and were compared with in-frame clonotypes. The iCHAO1 estimator provided with the immunoSEQ platform was used to estimate repertoire size. A Gini index, which is based on the Lorenz curve, was applied to in-frame amino acid clonotypes to measure clonal inequality. Shared clonotypes were counted with the intersect function of the R package tcR, and similarity was scored with the Jaccard index. V, J and V-J usage frequencies went into a principal component analysis run with the R prcomp function, with no normalization applied. This is the immuneACCESS table as TCRdb keeps it, with only in-frame sequences that have V and J called. A part of the clones is gone; compared with another copy, unresolved V genes explain less than half, and the rest is unexplained. D and trimming were read from the DNA, whereas the V and J calls and clone size are those reported in that table. The sample contains some 80,000 clones, roughly 90% of them found a single time. Of the sample, about 0.14% is held by the ten largest clones.

As concerns this clone: No antigen is known for it. Per-base quality was not reported, and no clone a single base away is much larger than it.

The clonotype comes from a person between 25 and 70 years old in good health. The sample comprised naive CD4+ T cells from blood. Reading the label with the study, this specimen's cell subset or site is: CD45RO-negative CD62L-positive naive CD4 T cells.

The encoded CDR3 is CASSRDRGGDGYTF. The nucleotide sequence is given as TGTGCCAGCAGCCGGGACAGGGGGGGAGATGGCTACACCTTC. This chain joins TRBV5-4 to TRBJ1-2; 11 bases in the junction line up with TRBD1. Trimmed from V: 4 bases; trimmed from J: 6 bases; junction bases lacking a gene match: 5. The CDR3 numbers 14 residues from cysteine through phenylalanine. The DNA shown is the 42-base CDR3, in frame from base 1. Looking up the germline V gene (reference sequence) yields CDR1 SGHNT and CDR2 YYREEE.